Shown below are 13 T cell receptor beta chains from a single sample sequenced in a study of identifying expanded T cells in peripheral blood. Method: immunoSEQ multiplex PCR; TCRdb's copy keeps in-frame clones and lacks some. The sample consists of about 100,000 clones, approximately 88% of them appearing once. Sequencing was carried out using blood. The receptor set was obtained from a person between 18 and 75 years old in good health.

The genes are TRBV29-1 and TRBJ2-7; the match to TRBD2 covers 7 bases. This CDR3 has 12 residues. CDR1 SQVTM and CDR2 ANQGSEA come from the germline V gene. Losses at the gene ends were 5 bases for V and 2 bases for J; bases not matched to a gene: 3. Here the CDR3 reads CSVSGTTYEQYF. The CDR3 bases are TGCAGCGTTTCCGGGACTACCTACGAGCAGTACTTC.

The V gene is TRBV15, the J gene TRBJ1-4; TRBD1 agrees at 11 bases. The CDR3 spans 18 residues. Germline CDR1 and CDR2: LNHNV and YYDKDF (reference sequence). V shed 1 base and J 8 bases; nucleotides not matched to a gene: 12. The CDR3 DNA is TGTGCCACCAGCAGAGCCTCTGGGGGGACAGGGGGAAGGGAAAAACTGTTTTTT. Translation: CATSRASGGTGGREKLFF.

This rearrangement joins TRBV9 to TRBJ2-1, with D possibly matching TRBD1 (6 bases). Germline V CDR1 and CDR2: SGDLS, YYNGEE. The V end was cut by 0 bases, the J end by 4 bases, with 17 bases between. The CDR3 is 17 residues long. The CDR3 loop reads CASSVGGRAGAYNEQFF. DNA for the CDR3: TGTGCCAGCAGCGTAGGGGGTAGGGCAGGGGCATACAATGAGCAGTTCTTC. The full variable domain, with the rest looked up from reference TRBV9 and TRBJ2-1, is DSGVTQTPKHLITATGQRVTLRCSPRSGDLSVYWYQQSLDQGLQFLIQYYNGEERAKGNILERFSAQQFPDLHSELNLSSLELGDSALYFCASSVGGRAGAYNEQFFGPGTRLTVL.

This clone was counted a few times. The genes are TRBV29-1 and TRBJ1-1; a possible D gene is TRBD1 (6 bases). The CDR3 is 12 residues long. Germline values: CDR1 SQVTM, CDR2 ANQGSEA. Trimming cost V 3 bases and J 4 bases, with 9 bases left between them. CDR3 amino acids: CSVDRGGTEAFF. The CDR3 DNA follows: TGCAGCGTTGACAGGGGCGGCACTGAAGCTTTCTTT.

The CDR3 loop is CASSIGMWGEKLFF. The CDR3 nucleotides are TGTGCCAGTAGTATCGGCATGTGGGGTGAAAAACTGTTTTTT. The V call is TRBV19, the J call TRBJ1-4; D gene unclear. The CDR3 is 14 amino acids. Deletions cut 3 bases from V and 7 bases from J, with 12 bases between. From germline, CDR1 is LNHDA and CDR2 SQIVND (reference sequence). The variable domain in full, completed from reference TRBV19 and TRBJ1-4, reads DGGITQSPKYLFRKEGQNVTLSCEQNLNHDAMYWYRQDPGQGLRLIYYSQIVNDFQKGDIAEGYSVSREKKESFPLTVTSAQKNPTAFYLCASSIGMWGEKLFFGSGTQLSVL.

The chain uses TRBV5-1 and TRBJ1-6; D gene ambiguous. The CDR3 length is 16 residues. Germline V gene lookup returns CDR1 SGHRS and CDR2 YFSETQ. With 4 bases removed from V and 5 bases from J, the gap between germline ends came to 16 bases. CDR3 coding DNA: TGCGCCAGCAGCCCGTCGGTCCGGGGAGATAATTCACCCCTCCACTTT. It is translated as CASSPSVRGDNSPLHF. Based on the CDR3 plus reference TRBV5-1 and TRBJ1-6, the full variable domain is KAGVTQTPRYLIKTRGQQVTLSCSPISGHRSVSWYQQTPGQGLQFLFEYFSETQRNKGNFPGRFSGRQFSNSRSEMNVSTLELGDSALYLCASSPSVRGDNSPLHFGNGTRLTVT.

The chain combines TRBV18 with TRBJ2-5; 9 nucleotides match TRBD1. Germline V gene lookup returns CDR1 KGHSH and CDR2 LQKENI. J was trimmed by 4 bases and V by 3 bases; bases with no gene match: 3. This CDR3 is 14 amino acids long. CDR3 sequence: CASSPVTGGETQYF. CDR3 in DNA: TGTGCCAGCTCACCGGTGACAGGGGGAGAGACCCAGTACTTC.

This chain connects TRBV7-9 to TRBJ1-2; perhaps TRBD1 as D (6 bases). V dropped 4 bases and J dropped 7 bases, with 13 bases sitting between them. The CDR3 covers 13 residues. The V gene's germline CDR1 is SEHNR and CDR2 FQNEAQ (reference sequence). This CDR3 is CASSSQNRAGYTF. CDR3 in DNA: TGTGCCAGCAGCTCCCAGAACAGGGCTGGCTACACCTTC.

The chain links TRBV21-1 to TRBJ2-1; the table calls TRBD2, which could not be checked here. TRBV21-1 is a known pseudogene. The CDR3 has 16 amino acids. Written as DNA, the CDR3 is TGTGCCAGCAGCGTTTATGCTCGGGGGTCCTACAATGAGCAGTTCTTC. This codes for CASSVYARGSYNEQFF.

CDR3 nucleotides: TGTGCCTGGAGTCCGATCGGGGGGGTTGCTTTCTTT. As protein: CAWSPIGGVAFF. V is TRBV30 and J is TRBJ1-1, with D perhaps matching TRBD1 (5 bases). From germline, CDR1 is GTSNPN and CDR2 SVGIG (reference sequence). The V and J ends lost 2 bases and 11 bases respectively, with 15 bases between them. CDR3 length equals 12 residues.

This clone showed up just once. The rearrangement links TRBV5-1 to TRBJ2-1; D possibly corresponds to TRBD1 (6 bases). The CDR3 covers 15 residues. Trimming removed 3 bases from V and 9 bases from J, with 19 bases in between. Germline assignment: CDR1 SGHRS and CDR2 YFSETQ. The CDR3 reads CASSSSATGFSEQFF. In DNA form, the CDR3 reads TGCGCCAGCAGCTCGTCCGCCACAGGGTTTAGTGAGCAGTTCTTC. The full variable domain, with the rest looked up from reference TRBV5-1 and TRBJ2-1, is KAGVTQTPRYLIKTRGQQVTLSCSPISGHRSVSWYQQTPGQGLQFLFEYFSETQRNKGNFPGRFSGRQFSNSRSEMNVSTLELGDSALYLCASSSSATGFSEQFFGPGTRLTVL.

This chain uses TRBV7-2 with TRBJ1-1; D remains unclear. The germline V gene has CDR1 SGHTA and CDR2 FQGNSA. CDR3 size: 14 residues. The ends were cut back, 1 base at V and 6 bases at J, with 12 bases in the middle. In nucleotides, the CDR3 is TGTGCCAGCAGCTTAGGTCCGACGGCCTCTGAAGCTTTCTTT. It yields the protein CASSLGPTASEAFF.

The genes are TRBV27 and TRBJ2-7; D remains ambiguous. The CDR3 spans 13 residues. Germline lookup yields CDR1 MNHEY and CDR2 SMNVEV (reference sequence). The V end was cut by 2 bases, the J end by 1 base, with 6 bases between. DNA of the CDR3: TGTGCCAGCAGTTTAGACAAATCCTACGAGCAGTACTTC. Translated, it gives CASSLDKSYEQYF.